The rows below give T cell receptor beta chains drawn from one sample of a study of prognosis after radiotherapy for stage I lung cancer. Using its own MiXCR run on the multiplex PCR reads, TCRdb lists one record per CDR3 protein. In the table there are fewer than 25,000 distinct CDR3 sequences, roughly 40% of which are singletons. This material consisted of PBMCs, taken before or after stereotactic body radiation therapy (not recorded which). These receptors all stem from a donor over 45 with non-small cell lung cancer. Both conserved end residues are part of each CDR3. Each record gives: clone size, V gene, D gene, J gene, CDR3 DNA, CDR3 protein. A D gene is named only where the DNA matches it firmly. The listing skips clone size in some rows; elsewhere it reads once, few, many or a size class.

clone_size: many; v_call: TRBV12-3/TRBV12-4; d_call: -; j_call: TRBJ1-1; cdr3_nt: TGTGCCAGCAGACCTAGAGGGAACACTGAAGCTTTCTTT; cdr3_aa: CASRPRGNTEAFF
clone_size: many; v_call: TRBV20-1; d_call: -; j_call: TRBJ2-1; cdr3_nt: TGCAGTGCTAGAGCAGAGGGGAATGAGCAGTTCTTC; cdr3_aa: CSARAEGNEQFF
clone_size: many; v_call: TRBV7-3; d_call: TRBD1; j_call: TRBJ2-7; cdr3_nt: TGTGCCAGCAGCCCCCGGGACAGGGTGGACGAGCAGTACTTC; cdr3_aa: CASSPRDRVDEQYF
clone_size: -; v_call: TRBV11-2; d_call: -; j_call: TRBJ1-1; cdr3_nt: TGTGCCAGCAGCCCAGACTGGGGCGTTGAAGCTTTCTTT; cdr3_aa: CASSPDWGVEAFF
clone_size: many; v_call: TRBV6-1; d_call: TRBD1; j_call: TRBJ1-6; cdr3_nt: TGTGCCAGCTCGCGGCTAGGACAGGGGGCAAGTTCACCCCTCCACTTT; cdr3_aa: CASSRLGQGASSPLHF
clone_size: -; v_call: TRBV6-2/TRBV6-3; d_call: TRBD2; j_call: TRBJ2-7; cdr3_nt: TGTGCCAGCACCAACCCCGGACTAGCGGAATCCTACGAGCAGTACTTC; cdr3_aa: CASTNPGLAESYEQYF
clone_size: -; v_call: TRBV5-1; d_call: -; j_call: TRBJ2-1; cdr3_nt: TGCGCCAGCAGCTCCCGGGGAGTCAATGAGCAGTTCTTC; cdr3_aa: CASSSRGVNEQFF
clone_size: -; v_call: TRBV20-1; d_call: -; j_call: TRBJ1-5; cdr3_nt: TGCAGTGCCTGGGCCGGATCGGACAATCAGCCCCAGCATTTT; cdr3_aa: CSAWAGSDNQPQHF
clone_size: many; v_call: TRBV20-1; d_call: TRBD2; j_call: TRBJ2-2; cdr3_nt: TGCAGTGCTAGAGATGGGAGGGGCGGGGAGCTGTTTTTT; cdr3_aa: CSARDGRGGELFF
clone_size: many; v_call: TRBV7-8; d_call: -; j_call: TRBJ2-5; cdr3_nt: TGTGCCAGCCGGAGTGGGCGATTCTTAGAGACCCAGTACTTC; cdr3_aa: CASRSGRFLETQYF
clone_size: many; v_call: TRBV5-1; d_call: -; j_call: TRBJ2-2; cdr3_nt: TGCGCCAGCAGCCCTTTCACAGAGAACACCGGGGAGCTGTTTTTT; cdr3_aa: CASSPFTENTGELFF
clone_size: many; v_call: TRBV9; d_call: TRBD2; j_call: TRBJ2-1; cdr3_nt: TGTGCCAGCAGCGTGTCCCTAGCGGGAGAAGGGGGTTACAATGAGCAGTTCTTC; cdr3_aa: CASSVSLAGEGGYNEQFF
clone_size: -; v_call: TRBV7-2; d_call: TRBD1; j_call: TRBJ1-2; cdr3_nt: TGTGCCAGCAGCTTATATACTACAGGGGTGACATTGGCGGGCTACACCTTC; cdr3_aa: CASSLYTTGVTLAGYTF
clone_size: many; v_call: TRBV7-8; d_call: TRBD2; j_call: TRBJ2-7; cdr3_nt: TGTGCCAGCAGCTACGTAAGGACTAGCGCCAGCTCCTACGAGCAGTACTTC; cdr3_aa: CASSYVRTSASSYEQYF
clone_size: many; v_call: TRBV7-6; d_call: TRBD1; j_call: TRBJ2-6; cdr3_nt: TGTGCCAGCAGCCCGGGACAGGGGACCTCTGGGGCCAACGTCCTGACTTTC; cdr3_aa: CASSPGQGTSGANVLTF
clone_size: many; v_call: TRBV11-2; d_call: -; j_call: TRBJ2-1; cdr3_nt: TGTGCCAGCAGCTTAGAGGCCCTTAATGAGCAGTTCTTC; cdr3_aa: CASSLEALNEQFF
clone_size: many; v_call: TRBV9; d_call: -; j_call: TRBJ2-6; cdr3_nt: TGTGCCAGCAGCGCCCCTGCGTTCGAAGCTGGGGCCAACGTCCTGACTTTC; cdr3_aa: CASSAPAFEAGANVLTF
clone_size: -; v_call: TRBV24-1; d_call: TRBD1; j_call: TRBJ2-1; cdr3_nt: TGTGCCACCAGTGCGGCACAGGGGCTCAATGAGCAGTTCTTC; cdr3_aa: CATSAAQGLNEQFF
clone_size: many; v_call: TRBV28; d_call: -; j_call: TRBJ1-2; cdr3_nt: TGTGCCAGCAGTTCCCGGACGTTCGGCTACACCTTC; cdr3_aa: CASSSRTFGYTF
clone_size: many; v_call: TRBV14; d_call: TRBD1; j_call: TRBJ1-4; cdr3_nt: TGTGCCAGCAGCCAAGGGCTAGGGGGCACTAATGAAAAACTGTTTTTT; cdr3_aa: CASSQGLGGTNEKLFF
clone_size: few; v_call: TRBV6-1; d_call: -; j_call: TRBJ2-1; cdr3_nt: TGTGCCAGCAGTGAATTAGGCAACAATGAGCAGTTCTTC; cdr3_aa: CASSELGNNEQFF
clone_size: many; v_call: TRBV4-3; d_call: -; j_call: TRBJ2-6; cdr3_nt: TGCGCCAGCAGCCGGAGCGTGTACAGGGCCCCCGGGGCCAACGTCCTGACTTTC; cdr3_aa: CASSRSVYRAPGANVLTF
clone_size: many; v_call: TRBV18; d_call: -; j_call: TRBJ2-2; cdr3_nt: TGTGCCAGCTCAATCGACAGGCAGGTGGCCGGGGAGCTGTTTTTT; cdr3_aa: CASSIDRQVAGELFF
clone_size: -; v_call: TRBV11-3; d_call: -; j_call: TRBJ2-1; cdr3_nt: TGTGCCAGCAGCTTAGATCGATCTCTAAAGTCCTACAATGAGCAGTTCTTC; cdr3_aa: CASSLDRSLKSYNEQFF
clone_size: many; v_call: TRBV19; d_call: TRBD2; j_call: TRBJ2-3; cdr3_nt: TGTGCCAGTAGTATAGGACGACTAGCGGGAGGGCACGATACGCAGTATTTT; cdr3_aa: CASSIGRLAGGHDTQYF
clone_size: many; v_call: TRBV15; d_call: TRBD1; j_call: TRBJ1-1; cdr3_nt: TGTGCCACCAGGCGAGACAGGGCAGACACTGAAGCTTTCTTT; cdr3_aa: CATRRDRADTEAFF
clone_size: many; v_call: TRBV5-1; d_call: TRBD1; j_call: TRBJ2-5; cdr3_nt: TGCGCCAGCAGTCCCCGGGACAGCCAAGAGACCCAGTACTTC; cdr3_aa: CASSPRDSQETQYF
clone_size: many; v_call: TRBV19; d_call: TRBD1; j_call: TRBJ2-7; cdr3_nt: TGTGCCAGTAGTCTACGGGACAGAACCTACGAGCAGTACTTC; cdr3_aa: CASSLRDRTYEQYF
clone_size: -; v_call: TRBV2; d_call: -; j_call: TRBJ1-6; cdr3_nt: TGTGCCAGCACTTACGCTTCACCCCTCCACTTT; cdr3_aa: CASTYASPLHF
clone_size: -; v_call: TRBV20-1; d_call: TRBD1; j_call: TRBJ1-5; cdr3_nt: TGCAGTGCTAGCTACAGGGGGAACAATCAGCCCCAGCATTTT; cdr3_aa: CSASYRGNNQPQHF
clone_size: many; v_call: TRBV6-2/TRBV6-3; d_call: -; j_call: TRBJ2-1; cdr3_nt: TGTGCCAGCAGCCCGAACTACAATGAGCAGTTCTTC; cdr3_aa: CASSPNYNEQFF
clone_size: many; v_call: TRBV11-2; d_call: TRBD1; j_call: TRBJ1-2; cdr3_nt: TGTGCCAGCAGCTTCGGAGGGACAGGGGGCTATGGCTACACCTTC; cdr3_aa: CASSFGGTGGYGYTF
clone_size: -; v_call: TRBV6-1; d_call: TRBD2; j_call: TRBJ2-2; cdr3_nt: TGTGCCAGCAGTGAACAGGCGGGGACTAACACCTGGGAGCTGTTTTTT; cdr3_aa: CASSEQAGTNTWELFF
clone_size: once; v_call: TRBV28; d_call: -; j_call: TRBJ2-7; cdr3_nt: TGTGCCAGCAGAACTCCCCCTTGGGAGCAGTACTTC; cdr3_aa: CASRTPPWEQYF
clone_size: -; v_call: TRBV11-2; d_call: -; j_call: TRBJ1-5; cdr3_nt: TGTGCCAGCAGCCAGGACAGCTATAGCAATCAGCCCCAGCATTTT; cdr3_aa: CASSQDSYSNQPQHF
clone_size: many; v_call: TRBV19; d_call: TRBD2; j_call: TRBJ2-7; cdr3_nt: TGTGCCAGTAGTATAGCGGGGAGGGCCTACGAGCAGTACTTC; cdr3_aa: CASSIAGRAYEQYF
clone_size: many; v_call: TRBV2; d_call: TRBD2; j_call: TRBJ2-5; cdr3_nt: TGTGCCAGCAGTACCGGGACTAGCGAGGGGACCCAGTACTTC; cdr3_aa: CASSTGTSEGTQYF
clone_size: many; v_call: TRBV27; d_call: TRBD2; j_call: TRBJ2-5; cdr3_nt: TGTGCCAGCAGGCCAAGCCGAGCGGGAGGCCAAGAGACCCAGTACTTC; cdr3_aa: CASRPSRAGGQETQYF
clone_size: -; v_call: TRBV6-9; d_call: -; j_call: TRBJ1-2; cdr3_nt: TGTGCCAGCAGTTACATCCTATCCGGGTGTGGTGGCTGCACCTTC; cdr3_aa: CASSYILSGCGGCTF